Presented here are 22 T cell receptor beta chains from one specimen sequenced in a study of cytomegalovirus exposure and HLA in healthy donors. This PCR relied on a set of 60 Vbeta primers and 13 Jbeta primers. Profiling relied on immunoSEQ multiplex PCR, and the TCRdb table lists in-frame clones only, not all of them. Among around 140,000 clones listed, 80% were seen once. The sample taken for sequencing was PBMCs. Receptors were obtained from a woman in her 30s in good health and CMV-seronegative.

V and J are TRBV19 and TRBJ1-6; D is possibly TRBD1 (5 bases). The V gene's germline CDR1 is LNHDA and CDR2 SQIVND (reference sequence). V gave up 5 bases and J gave up 9 bases, with 17 bases separating them. The CDR3 extends over 15 amino acids. The CDR3 sequence is CASSGLGGNISPLHF. DNA of the CDR3: TGTGCCAGTAGTGGGCTCGGGGGTAACATTTCACCCCTCCACTTT.

The chain's CDR3 is CASSWGLQETQYF. The CDR3 DNA sequence: TGTGCCAGCAGTTGGGGACTCCAAGAGACCCAGTACTTC. The chain employs TRBV2 and TRBJ2-5, with D possibly matching TRBD2 (6 bases). The ends were cut back, 5 bases at V and 1 base at J, with 8 bases in the middle. CDR1 is SNHLY and CDR2 is FYNNEI in the germline V gene. The CDR3 is 13 residues long.

The chain recombines TRBV19 with TRBJ1-4; TRBD1 matches at 7 bases. The germline V gene has CDR1 LNHDA and CDR2 SQIVND (reference sequence). This CDR3 comprises 15 residues. V lost 6 bases, J lost 4 bases, and 8 bases stayed unmatched. This CDR3 reads CASRAGTADNEKLFF. CDR3 in DNA: TGTGCCAGTAGAGCCGGGACAGCAGATAATGAAAAACTGTTTTTT. Based on the CDR3 plus reference TRBV19 and TRBJ1-4, the full variable domain is DGGITQSPKYLFRKEGQNVTLSCEQNLNHDAMYWYRQDPGQGLRLIYYSQIVNDFQKGDIAEGYSVSREKKESFPLTVTSAQKNPTAFYLCASRAGTADNEKLFFGSGTQLSVL.

The V gene is TRBV5-4, the J gene TRBJ2-2, with D tentatively TRBD2 (5 bases). The ends were cut back, 1 base at V and 6 bases at J, with 10 bases in the middle. There are 14 residues in the CDR3. Germline CDR1 reads SGHNT; CDR2 reads YYREEE (reference sequence). The CDR3 DNA sequence: TGTGCCAGCAGCTTGAGAGGGCGCTCCGGGGAGCTGTTTTTT. Amino acid sequence: CASSLRGRSGELFF.

This clone was seen a few times. This chain joins TRBV18 and TRBJ2-1, with D possibly TRBD1 on 5 matching bases. This CDR3 region has 13 residues. V shed 3 bases and J shed 8 bases, with 11 bases lying between them. Germline V gene lookup returns CDR1 KGHSH and CDR2 LQKENI. The CDR3 DNA sequence: TGTGCCAGCTCACCTCCTCAGGGATATGAGCAGTTCTTC. Its translation: CASSPPQGYEQFF.

The chain uses TRBV5-8 and TRBJ2-6; weak D call: TRBD2 (6 bases). Trimming pared 1 base from V and 5 bases from J, leaving 10 bases between. This CDR3 contains 15 residues. The germline V gene encodes CDR1 SGHTS and CDR2 YDEGEE. The CDR3 DNA is TGTGCCAGCAGCTTGTACCGGACTAGGGCCAACGTCCTGACTTTC. Protein sequence: CASSLYRTRANVLTF.

This chain links TRBV2 with TRBJ2-7, with D perhaps TRBD1 (6 bases). The CDR3 runs 14 residues. V was clipped by 8 bases and J by 4 bases, with 18 bases between them. Germline V lookup: CDR1 SNHLY, CDR2 FYNNEI. DNA of the CDR3: TGTGCCAGCTCCCTCGAGACAGGAGGATACGAGCAGTACTTC. The encoded protein is CASSLETGGYEQYF.

The rearrangement uses TRBV28 and TRBJ2-2; no firm D call. Germline-derived CDR1 and CDR2 are MDHEN and SYDVKM. The V gene lost 1 base and the J gene lost 5 bases, with 5 bases spanning the gap. The length of the CDR3 is 13 residues. CDR3 bases: TGTGCCAGCAGTTTATCACAGACCGGGGAGCTGTTTTTT. Translated: CASSLSQTGELFF.

This chain joins TRBV19 and TRBJ2-1; 9 bases are a match to TRBD1. There are 15 residues in the CDR3. Germline assignment: CDR1 LNHDA and CDR2 SQIVND (reference sequence). The V segment lost 4 bases and the J segment 7 bases; nucleotides outside the gene matches: 8. The CDR3 coding sequence is TGTGCCAGTAGTAACCCGGGACAGGGTAGGAATGAGCAGTTCTTC. Protein: CASSNPGQGRNEQFF.

The chain combines TRBV28 with TRBJ1-1; weak D call: TRBD1 (5 bases). The CDR3 runs to 13 residues. CDR1 and CDR2 from the germline V gene are MDHEN and SYDVKM. The V and J ends lost 5 bases and 5 bases respectively, with 12 bases between them. The CDR3 DNA is TGTGCCAGCAGTGTGGGGGGTGGGACTGAAGCTTTCTTT. It specifies CASSVGGGTEAFF.

This clone was seen just once. In nucleotides, the CDR3 is TGTGCCAGCAGCTTTGACACACGGAACACTGAAGCTTTCTTT. It is translated as CASSFDTRNTEAFF. The chain recombines TRBV11-2 with TRBJ1-1, with no clear D. The V gene's germline CDR1 is SGHAT and CDR2 FQNNGV. V gave up 3 bases and J gave up 1 base, with 9 bases separating them. CDR3 size: 14 residues.

The chain recombines TRBV9 with TRBJ2-1; D might be TRBD1 (6 bases). Germline lookup yields CDR1 SGDLS and CDR2 YYNGEE. The CDR3 loop spans 21 amino acids. V lost 0 bases to trimming and J lost 1 base, with 26 bases between them. CDR3 DNA: TGTGCCAGCAGCGTAGATTCTCACCGGACAGCTACCTCTAATTCCTACAATGAGCAGTTCTTC. Protein product: CASSVDSHRTATSNSYNEQFF.

The chain couples TRBV18 to TRBJ2-7; D might be TRBD2 (6 bases). Germline CDR1 and CDR2: KGHSH and LQKENI. CDR3 size: 14 residues. V was trimmed by 2 bases and J by 3 bases, leaving 11 bases between them. This CDR3 is CASSPTGSNYEQYF. CDR3 coding DNA: TGTGCCAGCTCACCAACCGGGAGCAACTACGAGCAGTACTTC.

This chain links TRBV28 with TRBJ2-7; the D gene is possibly TRBD2 (6 bases). The CDR3 is made up of 14 amino acids. CDR1 is MDHEN and CDR2 is SYDVKM in the germline V gene. Between the trimmed V and J ends, which lost 5 bases and 4 bases, there was a span of 15 bases. The CDR3 reads CASSLTGSTYEQYF. The CDR3 nucleotides read TGTGCCAGCAGTCTAACCGGGAGTACGTACGAGCAGTACTTC.

This sequence joins TRBV7-2 and TRBJ1-6; a possible D gene is TRBD1 (5 bases). In germline, CDR1 is SGHTA, CDR2 FQGNSA. The V gene lost 0 bases and the J gene lost 7 bases, with 16 bases spanning the gap. The CDR3 consists of 17 residues. The chain's CDR3 is CASSLALSWGGNSPLHF. CDR3 nucleotides: TGTGCCAGCAGCTTAGCGCTAAGTTGGGGGGGGAATTCACCCCTCCACTTT.

The chain uses TRBV4-3 and TRBJ1-3; the match to TRBD1 covers 7 bases. The CDR3 is 19 residues long. The germline CDR1 and CDR2 sequences are LGHNA and YSLEER. J was trimmed by 0 bases and V by 5 bases; bases with no gene match: 16. The CDR3 sequence is CASSKGTGDLFLSGNTIYF. CDR3 DNA: TGCGCCAGCAGCAAGGGAACAGGGGATTTGTTTCTCTCTGGAAACACCATATATTTT.

This clone has just a few counts. V is TRBV7-2 and J is TRBJ2-5; TRBD2 aligns across 8 bases. The CDR3 loop spans 16 amino acids. The ends lost 8 bases at V and 9 bases at J; junction bases unmatched: 20. Germline assignment: CDR1 SGHTA and CDR2 FQGNSA. The CDR3 DNA reads as TGTGCCAGCCGCCGACGAGCGGGGGACCTTCCGGGAGCCCAGTACTTC. Translating it yields CASRRRAGDLPGAQYF.

The chain couples TRBV19 to TRBJ1-1; maybe TRBD1 (6 bases). The CDR3 totals 14 residues. The V gene's germline CDR1 is LNHDA and CDR2 SQIVND (reference sequence). The V end lost 3 bases, the J end lost 6 bases, and 14 bases lay between the germline ends. DNA for the CDR3: TGTGCCAGTAGTATGTACAGGGAGTATGCTGAAGCTTTCTTT. It encodes CASSMYREYAEAFF.

V usage is TRBV25-1 and J usage is TRBJ2-7; 7 positions agree with TRBD1. CDR1 and CDR2 from the germline V gene are MGHDK and SYGVNS. With 7 bases clipped from V and 3 bases from J, the junction kept 9 bases outside the gene matches. The CDR3 extends over 14 amino acids. CDR3 nucleotide sequence: TGTGCCAGCAAAGAACCGGGACAGAGCTACGAGCAGTACTTC. Encoded protein: CASKEPGQSYEQYF.

The CDR3 here is CATSRAVLNLAKNIQYF. In DNA form, the CDR3 reads TGTGCCACCAGCAGGGCCGTCCTTAACCTAGCCAAAAACATTCAGTACTTC. The chain is built from TRBV15 and TRBJ2-4; D unclear. Germline loops: CDR1 LNHNV, CDR2 YYDKDF (reference sequence). This CDR3 comprises 17 residues. The V and J ends lost 3 bases and 0 bases respectively, with 15 bases between them.

This clone has only one observation. This chain joins TRBV6-1 and TRBJ1-4; the D is unclear. This CDR3 region has 17 residues. The germline gives CDR1 MNHNS, CDR2 SASEGT. Trimming pared 3 bases from V and 4 bases from J, leaving 18 bases between. CDR3 nucleotide sequence: TGTGCCAGCAGTGAGTGGCCCACCCCCCGGGGTAATGAAAAACTGTTTTTT. Encoded protein: CASSEWPTPRGNEKLFF.

The rearrangement uses TRBV18 and TRBJ2-6; 10 positions agree with TRBD1. Germline trimming cut 3 bases from V and 2 bases from J; bases unmatched to any gene: 4. The CDR3 has 17 residues. CDR1 is KGHSH and CDR2 is LQKENI in the germline V gene. The CDR3 DNA is TGTGCCAGCTCACCGGGACAGGGGCGCCCTGGGGCCAACGTCCTGACTTTC. This translates into CASSPGQGRPGANVLTF.